The source of this T cell receptor beta chain is a study of cytomegalovirus exposure and HLA in healthy donors. Comments on this clone: The antigen is not known.

In nominal health when sampled, donors likely had unrecorded immune exposures nonetheless. PCR was performed using 60 Vbeta and 13 Jbeta primers. Profiled with immunoSEQ multiplex PCR; TCRdb holds only in-frame clones, not every one. The sample has roughly 200,000 clones, about 80% seen once. Study results and limitations: The authors assumed roughly uniform sequencing depth across donors for presence/absence analyses. Many donors shared some public TCRs, even though most TCR sequences were rare.

Sequences were obtained from PBMCs. This TCR was sampled from a boy aged 5 to 17 in good health and CMV-seronegative.

This chain's CDR3 is CASSLRETGEWVNTGELFF. The CDR3 DNA reads as TGTGCCAGCAGCTTGAGGGAGACAGGGGAATGGGTTAACACCGGGGAGCTGTTTTTT. This sequence joins TRBV5-8 and TRBJ2-2; TRBD1 matches 8 bases. This CDR3 is built from 19 residues. Trimming cost V 1 base and J 2 bases; bases outside gene matches: 13. The V gene's germline CDR1 is SGHTS and CDR2 YDEGEE. Complete variable domain (other parts from reference TRBV5-8 and TRBJ2-2): EAGVTQSPTHLIKTRGQQATLRCSPISGHTSVYWYQQALGLGLQFLLWYDEGEERNRGNFPPRFSGRQFPNYSSELNVNALELEDSALYLCASSLRETGEWVNTGELFFGEGSRLTVL.